The present entry profiles one TCR beta chain with its context. How the authors handled the data: Nucleated cell number was recorded as an estimate derived from reference gene primer amplification. Profiling relied on immunoSEQ multiplex PCR, and the TCRdb table lists in-frame clones only, not all of them. From that table come the V and J calls and clone size; the DNA was used to work out D and trimming. The sample includes around 110,000 clones, 75% to 95% seen only once; the top ten take 1.8%. The CDR3 loop spans 15 amino acids. The junction had 3 bases not matched to a gene; V was cut back by 1 base and J by 5 bases. Germline V lookup: CDR1 LNHNV, CDR2 YYDKDF (reference sequence). These data come from a study of blood T cell repertoires in COVID-19. For the study at large: The origin of the acute and convalescent COVID-19 samples was the United States, Italy and Spain. PBMCs, B-cell-depleted T cells, or T cells provided the cDNA or gDNA that made up the material.

The V gene is TRBV15, the J gene TRBJ1-5; 9 bases line up with TRBD1. Sequencing input: peripheral blood. The receptor was derived from a human donor with active COVID-19. The donor label of this sample is uncertain. DNA of the CDR3: TGTGCCACCAGCAGAGGGGACAGGGAATATCAGCCCCAGCATTTT. The encoded protein is CATSRGDREYQPQHF.